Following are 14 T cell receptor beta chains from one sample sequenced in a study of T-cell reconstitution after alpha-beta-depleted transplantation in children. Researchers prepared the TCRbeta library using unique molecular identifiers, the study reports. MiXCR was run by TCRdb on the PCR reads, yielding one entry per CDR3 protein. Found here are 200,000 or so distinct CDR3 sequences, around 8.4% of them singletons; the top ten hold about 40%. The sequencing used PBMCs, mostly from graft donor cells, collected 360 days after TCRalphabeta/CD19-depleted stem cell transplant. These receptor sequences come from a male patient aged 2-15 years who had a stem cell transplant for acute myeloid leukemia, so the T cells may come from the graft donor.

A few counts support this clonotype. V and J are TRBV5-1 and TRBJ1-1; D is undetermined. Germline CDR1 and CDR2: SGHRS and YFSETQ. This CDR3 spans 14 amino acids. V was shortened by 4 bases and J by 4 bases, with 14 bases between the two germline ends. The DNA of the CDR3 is TGCGCCAGCAGCGTCGTGGTGGAAGGCACTGAAGCTTTCTTT. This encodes CASSVVVEGTEAFF.

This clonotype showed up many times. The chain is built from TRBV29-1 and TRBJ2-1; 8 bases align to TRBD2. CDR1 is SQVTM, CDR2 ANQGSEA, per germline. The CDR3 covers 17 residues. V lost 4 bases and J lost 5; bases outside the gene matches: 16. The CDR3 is CSVGGLGSGTRNNEQFF. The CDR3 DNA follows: TGCAGCGTTGGGGGCCTGGGGTCAGGGACTAGAAACAATGAGCAGTTCTTC.

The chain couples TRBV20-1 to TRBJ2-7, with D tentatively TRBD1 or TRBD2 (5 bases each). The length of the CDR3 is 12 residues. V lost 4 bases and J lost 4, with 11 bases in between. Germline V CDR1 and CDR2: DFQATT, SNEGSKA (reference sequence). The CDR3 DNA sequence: TGCAGTGCTAAGAGGGGTGGATACGAGCAGTACTTC. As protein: CSAKRGGYEQYF.

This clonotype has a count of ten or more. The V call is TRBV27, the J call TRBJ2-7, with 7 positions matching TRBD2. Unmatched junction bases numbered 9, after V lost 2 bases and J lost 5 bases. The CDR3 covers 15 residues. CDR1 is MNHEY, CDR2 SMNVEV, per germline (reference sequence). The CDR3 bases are TGTGCCAGCAGTTTAAGTATGGCGGGAGACCACGAGCAGTACTTC. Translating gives CASSLSMAGDHEQYF.

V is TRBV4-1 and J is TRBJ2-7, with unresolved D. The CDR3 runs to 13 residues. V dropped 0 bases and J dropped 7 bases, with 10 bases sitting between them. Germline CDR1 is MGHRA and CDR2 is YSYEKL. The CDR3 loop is CASSQDSSQEQYF. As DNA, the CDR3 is TGCGCCAGCAGCCAAGACAGCTCGCAAGAGCAGTACTTC.

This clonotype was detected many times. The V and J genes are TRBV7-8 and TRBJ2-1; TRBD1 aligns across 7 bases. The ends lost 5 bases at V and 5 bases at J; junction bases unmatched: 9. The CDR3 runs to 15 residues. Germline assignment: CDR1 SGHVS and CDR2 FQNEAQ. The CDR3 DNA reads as TGTGCCAGCAGCACCCTTCTGACAGGGAACAATGAGCAGTTCTTC. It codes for CASSTLLTGNNEQFF. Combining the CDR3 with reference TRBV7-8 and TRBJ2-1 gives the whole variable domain GAGVSQSPRYKVAKRGQDVALRCDPISGHVSLFWYQQALGQGPEFLTYFQNEAQLDKSGLPSDRFFAERPEGSVSTLKIQRTQQEDSAVYLCASSTLLTGNNEQFFGPGTRLTVL.

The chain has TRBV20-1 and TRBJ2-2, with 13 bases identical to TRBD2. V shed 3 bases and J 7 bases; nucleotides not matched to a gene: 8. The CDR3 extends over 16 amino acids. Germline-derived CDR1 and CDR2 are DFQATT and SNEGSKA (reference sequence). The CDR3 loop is CSARSRLAGGYGELFF. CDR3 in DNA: TGCAGTGCTAGGTCCAGACTAGCGGGAGGTTACGGGGAGCTGTTTTTT.

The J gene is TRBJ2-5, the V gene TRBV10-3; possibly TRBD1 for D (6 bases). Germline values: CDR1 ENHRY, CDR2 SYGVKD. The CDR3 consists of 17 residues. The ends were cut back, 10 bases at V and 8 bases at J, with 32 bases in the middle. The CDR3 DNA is TGTGCCACCCAGGCTACCCGGGACACTACGGCCGCAGGCACCCAGTACTTC. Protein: CATQATRDTTAAGTQYF.

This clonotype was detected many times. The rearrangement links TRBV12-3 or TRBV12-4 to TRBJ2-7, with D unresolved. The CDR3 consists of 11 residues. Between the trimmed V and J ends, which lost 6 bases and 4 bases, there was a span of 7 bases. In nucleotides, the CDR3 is TGTGCCAGCAGCCACGGTTACGAGCAGTACTTC. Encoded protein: CASSHGYEQYF.

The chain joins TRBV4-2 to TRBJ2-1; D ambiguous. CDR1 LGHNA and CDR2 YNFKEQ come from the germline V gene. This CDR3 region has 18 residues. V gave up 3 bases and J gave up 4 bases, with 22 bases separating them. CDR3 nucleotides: TGTGCCAGCAGCCATTACGTGTCATTGGAGATCGGGTACAATGAGCAGTTCTTC. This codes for CASSHYVSLEIGYNEQFF.

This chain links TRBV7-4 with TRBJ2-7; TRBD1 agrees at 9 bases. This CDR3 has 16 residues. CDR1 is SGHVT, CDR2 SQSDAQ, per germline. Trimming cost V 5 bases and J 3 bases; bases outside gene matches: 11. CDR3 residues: CASSMRWRTGVYEQYV. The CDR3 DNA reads TGTGCCAGCAGCATGCGGTGGCGGACAGGGGTCTACGAGCAGTACGTC.

The chain's CDR3 is CASSPEGWRETQYF. The CDR3 region has the DNA TGTGCCAGCAGCCCAGAGGGCTGGCGGGAGACCCAGTACTTC. The chain combines TRBV7-9 with TRBJ2-5; TRBD2 is a possible D gene (5 bases). V lost 5 bases to trimming and J lost 5 bases, with 15 bases between them. Germline CDR1 is SEHNR and CDR2 is FQNEAQ (reference sequence). The CDR3 consists of 14 residues.

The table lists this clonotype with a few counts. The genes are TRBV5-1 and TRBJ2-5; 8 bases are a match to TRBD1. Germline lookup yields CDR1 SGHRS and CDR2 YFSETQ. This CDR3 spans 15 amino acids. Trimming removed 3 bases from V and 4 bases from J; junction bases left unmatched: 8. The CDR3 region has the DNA TGCGCCAGCAGCTCTCCGACAGGGGCGGGAGAGACCCAGTACTTC. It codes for CASSSPTGAGETQYF. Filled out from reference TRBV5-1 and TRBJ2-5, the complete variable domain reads KAGVTQTPRYLIKTRGQQVTLSCSPISGHRSVSWYQQTPGQGLQFLFEYFSETQRNKGNFPGRFSGRQFSNSRSEMNVSTLELGDSALYLCASSSPTGAGETQYFGPGTRLLVL.

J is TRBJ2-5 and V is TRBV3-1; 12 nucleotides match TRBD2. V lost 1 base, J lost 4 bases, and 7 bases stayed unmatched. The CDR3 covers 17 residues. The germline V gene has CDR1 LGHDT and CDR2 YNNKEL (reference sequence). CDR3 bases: TGTGCCAGCAGCCAAGGGACTAGCGGGGTATTCGGAGAGACCCAGTACTTC. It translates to CASSQGTSGVFGETQYF.